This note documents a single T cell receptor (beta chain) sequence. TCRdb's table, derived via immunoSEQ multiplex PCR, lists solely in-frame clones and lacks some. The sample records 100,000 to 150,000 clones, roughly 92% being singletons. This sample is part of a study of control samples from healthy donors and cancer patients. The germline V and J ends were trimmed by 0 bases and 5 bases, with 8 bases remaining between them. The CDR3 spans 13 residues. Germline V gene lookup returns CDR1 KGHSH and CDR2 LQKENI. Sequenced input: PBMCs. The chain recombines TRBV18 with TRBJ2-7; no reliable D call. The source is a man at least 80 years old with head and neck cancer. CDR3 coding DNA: TGTGCCAGCTCACCACCGGGTGGGGACGAGCAGTACTTC. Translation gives CASSPPGGDEQYF.